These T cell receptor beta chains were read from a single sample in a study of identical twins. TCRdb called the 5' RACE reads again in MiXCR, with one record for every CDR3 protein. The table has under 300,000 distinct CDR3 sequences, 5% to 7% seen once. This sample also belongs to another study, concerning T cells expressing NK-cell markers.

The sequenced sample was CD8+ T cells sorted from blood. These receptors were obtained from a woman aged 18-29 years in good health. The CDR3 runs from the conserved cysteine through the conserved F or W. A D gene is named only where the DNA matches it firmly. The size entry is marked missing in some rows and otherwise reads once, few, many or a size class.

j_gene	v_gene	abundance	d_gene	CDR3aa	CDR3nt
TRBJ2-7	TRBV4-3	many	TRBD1	CASSQDSGGTEQYF	TGCGCCAGCAGCCAAGATTCAGGGGGAACCGAGCAGTACTTC
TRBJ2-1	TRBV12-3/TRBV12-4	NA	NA	CASSLLGGSYNEQFF	TGTGCCAGCAGTTTATTGGGGGGCTCCTACAATGAGCAGTTCTTC
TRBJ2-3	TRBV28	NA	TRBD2	CASSLGAGSRTDTQYF	TGTGCCAGCAGTTTAGGAGCGGGGAGTAGAACAGATACGCAGTATTTT
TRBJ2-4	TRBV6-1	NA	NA	CASALGAKNIQYF	TGTGCCTCTGCCCTCGGGGCCAAAAACATTCAGTACTTC
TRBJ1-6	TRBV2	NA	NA	CASTDLGASSYNSPLHF	TGTGCCTCCACCGACCTCGGCGCCAGCTCCTATAATTCACCCCTCCACTTT
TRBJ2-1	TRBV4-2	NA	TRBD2	CASSQASLGLAGNEQFF	TGTGCCAGCAGCCAAGCTTCCCTCGGACTAGCGGGTAATGAGCAGTTCTTC
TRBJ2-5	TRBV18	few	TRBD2	CASSPPTLAGGPSPARETQYF	TGTGCCAGCTCACCGCCCACACTAGCGGGAGGGCCTTCGCCTGCCCGAGAGACCCAGTACTTC
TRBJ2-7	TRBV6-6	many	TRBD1	CASRATGVEQYF	TGTGCCAGCAGGGCTACAGGGGTCGAGCAGTACTTC
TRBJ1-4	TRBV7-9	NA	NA	CASIGDANEKLFF	TGTGCCAGCATAGGCGATGCTAATGAAAAACTGTTTTTT
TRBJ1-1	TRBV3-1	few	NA	CASTNLNTEAFF	TGTGCCAGCACAAATCTGAACACTGAAGCTTTCTTT
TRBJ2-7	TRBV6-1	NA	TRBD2	CASSLGLAAISYEQYF	TGTGCCAGCAGTCTTGGACTAGCGGCAATCTCCTACGAGCAGTACTTC
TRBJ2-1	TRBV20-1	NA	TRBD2	CSARVLAGESNEQFF	TGCAGTGCTAGAGTTCTGGCGGGGGAATCTAATGAGCAGTTCTTC
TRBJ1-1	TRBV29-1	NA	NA	CSVEDAEAFF	TGCAGCGTTGAAGATGCAGAAGCTTTCTTT